This T cell receptor (beta chain) was profiled in a study of blood T cells in healthy people across ages. Study-wide results and limits: For the donors, CMV status was unknown and possibly confounded expanded clonotype changes.

The donors, all healthy, were Caucasians living in Russia, aged about 6 to 90. V was pared by 6 bases and J by 4 bases, with 5 bases of the junction left unmatched. Germline loops: CDR1 SGHAT, CDR2 FQNNGV. The CDR3 loop spans 14 amino acids. Using a J-beta primer mix together with a sample-barcoded 5' primer, a second PCR was run for roughly 6 to 11 cycles. CDR3-containing paired-end reads numbered at least 2.5 million in each sample. TCRdb recomputed calls from the 5' RACE reads with MiXCR, one row per CDR3 protein. The sample contains approximately 800,000 distinct CDR3 sequences, about half of which appear only once. Notes on this clonotype: Antigen specificity is unknown.

This chain connects TRBV11-2 to TRBJ2-3; the match to TRBD2 covers 9 bases. The sample comprised blood. The clonotype originates from a man at least 80 years old in good health. Here the CDR3 DNA reads TGTGCCAGCAGTGCCGCGGGAGGGGCAGATACGCAGTATTTT. Translating it yields CASSAAGGADTQYF.